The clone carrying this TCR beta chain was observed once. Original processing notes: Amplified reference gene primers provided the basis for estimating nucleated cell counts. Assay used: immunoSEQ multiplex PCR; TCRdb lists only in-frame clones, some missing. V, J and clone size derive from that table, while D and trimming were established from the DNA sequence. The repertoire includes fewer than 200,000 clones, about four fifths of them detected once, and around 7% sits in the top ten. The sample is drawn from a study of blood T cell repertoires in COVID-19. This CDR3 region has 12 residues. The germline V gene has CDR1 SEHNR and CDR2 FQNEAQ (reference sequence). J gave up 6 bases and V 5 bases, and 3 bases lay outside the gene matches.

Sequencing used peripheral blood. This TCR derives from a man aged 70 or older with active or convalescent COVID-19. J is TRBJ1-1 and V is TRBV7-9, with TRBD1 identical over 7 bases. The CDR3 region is CASSVQGAEAFF. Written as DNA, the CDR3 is TGTGCCAGCAGCGTTCAGGGGGCTGAAGCTTTCTTT.